The 14 T cell receptor beta chains listed next were all sequenced from one sample in a study of cytomegalovirus exposure and HLA in healthy donors. The PCR was carried out with 60 Vbeta primers and 13 Jbeta primers. Data came from immunoSEQ multiplex PCR; TCRdb stores just in-frame clones and leaves some out. Of under 130,000 clones listed, over 80% are singletons. The sequenced sample consisted of PBMCs. All receptors come from a man aged 18 to 29 in good health and CMV-seronegative.

A few counts support this clone. CDR3: CASRAQGNGNQPQHF. The CDR3 DNA reads as TGTGCCAGCAGGGCTCAGGGGAACGGCAATCAGCCCCAGCATTTT. V and J are TRBV28 and TRBJ1-5, with TRBD1 as a possible D gene (6 bases). The CDR3 has 15 residues. CDR1 is MDHEN, CDR2 SYDVKM, per germline. V was cut by 6 bases and J by 2 bases, with 14 bases left in between.

The chain uses TRBV9 and TRBJ1-1, with D tentatively TRBD1 (6 bases). Germline V gene sequence: CDR1 SGDLS, CDR2 YYNGEE. V lost 4 bases and J 1 base, leaving 17 bases between the germline ends. This CDR3 comprises 16 residues. In nucleotides, the CDR3 is TGTGCCAGCAGCCAAAGGGGGGGCCTCGGGAACACTGAAGCTTTCTTT. This codes for CASSQRGGLGNTEAFF. The full variable domain, rest sourced from reference TRBV9 and TRBJ1-1, is DSGVTQTPKHLITATGQRVTLRCSPRSGDLSVYWYQQSLDQGLQFLIQYYNGEERAKGNILERFSAQQFPDLHSELNLSSLELGDSALYFCASSQRGGLGNTEAFFGQGTRLTVV.

This clone occurred once. The chain has TRBV2 and TRBJ1-1; 7 bases agree with TRBD1. CDR3 size: 17 residues. V lost 0 bases, J lost 1 base, and 8 bases stayed unmatched. Germline V gene lookup returns CDR1 SNHLY and CDR2 FYNNEI. The CDR3 region has the DNA TGTGCCAGCAGTGAAGCGCTTGTGGGACAGACGAACACTGAAGCTTTCTTT. Translating gives CASSEALVGQTNTEAFF.

The gene calls are TRBV18 and TRBJ2-7; D may be TRBD2 (6 bases). Germline V lookup: CDR1 KGHSH, CDR2 LQKENI. The V and J ends lost 3 bases and 5 bases respectively, with 14 bases between them. This CDR3 is 14 amino acids long. As DNA, the CDR3 is TGTGCCAGCTCACCGTTCGAGGGAGGCGACGAGCAGTACTTC. It encodes CASSPFEGGDEQYF.

This clone was picked up one time. The gene calls are TRBV5-4 and TRBJ1-1, with D possibly matching TRBD1 (5 bases). CDR3 size: 13 residues. CDR1 and CDR2 (germline): SGHNT, YYREEE (reference sequence). V dropped 5 bases and J dropped 0 bases, with 8 bases sitting between them. In DNA form, the CDR3 reads TGTGCCAGCAGTGGAGGGGTGAACACTGAAGCTTTCTTT. Translated, it gives CASSGGVNTEAFF.

This sequence joins TRBV5-6 and TRBJ1-2; 7 nucleotides align to TRBD1. This CDR3 spans 14 amino acids. Germline CDR1 and CDR2: SGHDT and YYEEEE. V lost 4 bases, J lost 4 bases, and 7 bases stayed unmatched. CDR3 loop: CASSEGARVYGYTF. CDR3 DNA sequence: TGTGCCAGCAGCGAGGGGGCGCGGGTCTATGGCTACACCTTC.

The genes are TRBV27 and TRBJ1-4; D perhaps matches TRBD1 (5 bases). V was trimmed by 5 bases and J by 5 bases, leaving 15 bases between them. Germline CDR1 reads MNHEY; CDR2 reads SMNVEV (reference sequence). The CDR3 covers 15 residues. The CDR3 bases are TGTGCCAGCAGTCCCTACCGGGGGGGGAATGAAAAACTGTTTTTT. Translated, it gives CASSPYRGGNEKLFF.

Only one count was recorded for this clone. The rearrangement links TRBV5-1 to TRBJ2-2; no reliable D call. Trimming stripped 5 bases from V and 0 bases from J, with 8 bases between. This CDR3 comprises 14 residues. CDR1 is SGHRS, CDR2 YFSETQ, per germline. CDR3: CASSVAPNTGELFF. The CDR3 DNA reads TGCGCCAGCAGTGTAGCACCGAACACCGGGGAGCTGTTTTTT.

The rearrangement uses TRBV28 and TRBJ2-7; D remains ambiguous. This CDR3 contains 17 residues. Looked up from germline, CDR1 is MDHEN and CDR2 is SYDVKM. V lost 3 bases to trimming and J lost 4 bases, with 22 bases between them. Here the CDR3 reads CASSFETGLFIRYEQYF. DNA for the CDR3: TGTGCCAGCAGTTTTGAGACGGGTTTATTTATTCGGTACGAGCAGTACTTC.

The rearrangement uses TRBV19 and TRBJ1-1, with TRBD1 matching 8 bases. V lost 5 bases and J lost 3; bases outside the gene matches: 2. The CDR3 contains 13 residues. Germline V gene data show CDR1 as LNHDA and CDR2 as SQIVND (reference sequence). DNA of the CDR3: TGTGCCAGTAGTCTGGACAGGGACACTGAAGCTTTCTTT. It specifies CASSLDRDTEAFF.

Only one count was recorded for this clone. The rearrangement links TRBV4-3 to TRBJ1-1; a possible D gene is TRBD1 (5 bases). The CDR3 has 16 amino acids. V lost 0 bases, J lost 4 bases, and 15 bases lay in between. Germline lookup yields CDR1 LGHNA and CDR2 YSLEER. The CDR3 nucleotides read TGCGCCAGCAGCCAAGATCGACGGGGGTTGATCACTGAAGCTTTCTTT. Amino acid sequence: CASSQDRRGLITEAFF.

J is TRBJ1-5 and V is TRBV6-9; 10 bases match TRBD1. Per germline, CDR1 MNHGY and CDR2 SVAAGI. CDR3 length: 17 amino acids. J was trimmed by 1 base and V by 4 bases; bases with no gene match: 7. The CDR3 sequence: CASSLTGGWRSNQPQHF. CDR3 DNA: TGTGCCAGCAGTTTGACAGGGGGCTGGAGGAGCAATCAGCCCCAGCATTTT.

The chain recombines TRBV19 with TRBJ2-1, with 15 bases matching TRBD2. CDR1 and CDR2 from the germline V gene are LNHDA and SQIVND (reference sequence). J gave up 8 bases and V 7 bases, and 9 bases lay outside the gene matches. This CDR3 comprises 16 residues. CDR3 bases: TGTGCCAGTAAATGGACTAGCGGGAGGGGTTTCGATGAGCAGTTCTTC. As protein: CASKWTSGRGFDEQFF. The full variable domain, completed using reference TRBV19 and TRBJ2-1, is DGGITQSPKYLFRKEGQNVTLSCEQNLNHDAMYWYRQDPGQGLRLIYYSQIVNDFQKGDIAEGYSVSREKKESFPLTVTSAQKNPTAFYLCASKWTSGRGFDEQFFGPGTRLTVL.

The V and J genes are TRBV5-1 and TRBJ1-5; D gene ambiguous. Trimming shortened V by 0 bases and J by 0 bases, and 7 bases separated the two germline ends. Germline V gene data show CDR1 as SGHRS and CDR2 as YFSETQ. This CDR3 contains 15 residues. DNA of the CDR3: TGCGCCAGCAGCTTGGGCGGTCTTAGCAATCAGCCCCAGCATTTT. It encodes CASSLGGLSNQPQHF.